The entry that follows covers one TCR beta chain sequence. Trimming left V 3 bases short and J 0 bases short, with 7 bases between. Germline CDR1 reads SGHNT; CDR2 reads YENEEA. This CDR3 has 14 amino acids. The sample belongs to a study of shared clonotypes between healthy human individuals. Caucasian adults living in Nashville, Tennessee, provided all samples. Only in-frame clones appear in the TCRdb table, and some are missing; sequencing was by immunoSEQ multiplex PCR. The data contain 450,000 to 500,000 clones, 70% to 85% of them singletons. This chain uses TRBV11-3 with TRBJ2-3, with unresolved D. This sequence was found in a woman aged 40-49 years in good health. Some clones in this sample may be carry-over from other donors' samples. Sequenced sample: PBMCs. The DNA of the CDR3 is TGTGCCAGCAGCTTGACCCTTAGCACAGATACGCAGTATTTT. Amino acids: CASSLTLSTDTQYF.